This T cell receptor (beta chain) stems from a study of T cells in Graves' hyperthyroidism and ophthalmopathy (dated by TCRdb to the late 2010s). About the investigation overall: Peripheral blood was sampled at the time of initial diagnosis, prior to any treatment. A discovery cohort of around 100 patients, 43 with Graves' ophthalmopathy and approximately 57 with stable Graves' hyperthyroidism, was used to find distinguishing TCR V-J signatures. An independent validation cohort of around 19 hyperthyroidism patients and 17 patients who later progressed to ophthalmopathy tested prospective prediction of ophthalmopathy. For training and testing, the 100 or so patients in the discovery cohort were randomly divided in a 7:3 ratio. Thyroid tissue and blood T-cell repertoires from six Graves' hyperthyroidism patients were also compared in the study. Once sampling was done, hyperthyroidism patients were given methimazole at a starting dose of 30 mg daily, whereas ophthalmopathy patients were given high-dose intravenous methylprednisolone. TCR Vbeta CDR3 sequencing of roughly 140 peripheral blood samples (43 ophthalmopathy, about 75 hyperthyroidism and about 17 progressor patients) is reported in the paper. Overall results and qualifications from the work: In validation, progression to ophthalmopathy was predicted by the model with around 70% sensitivity and roughly 76% specificity, a median of approximately 7.1 months before onset. A model built on a 13 V-J signature distinguished ophthalmopathy from stable hyperthyroidism, reaching 87.88% sensitivity and 81.08% specificity in cross-validation and 80%/75% in testing. Sample size was not statistically predetermined, and blinding of investigators to group allocation was not performed. Blood samples also contained most of the expanded thyroid clonotypes (frequency above 0.001), which suggests that blood repertoires may reflect thyroid immune responses.

Amplification of TCR beta CDR3 regions was carried out from RNA transcripts. A first-round RT-PCR of the TCR CDR3 used the HTBI primer set with the Qiagen OneStep RT-PCR kit. A second multiplex PCR round built the libraries, followed by size selection and purification. Paired-end sequencing of the libraries was performed with 100 bp reads on an Illumina HiSeq2000. As for how the authors treated the data: SOAPnuke was used to process the raw data, with reads discarded if the reads contained adapters or uncalled bases, had a mean Phred below 15, or lacked an exact constant-primer or identifier match. COPE v1.2.5 was used to merge the high-quality paired reads, and each unique nucleotide sequence was defined as a clonotype. MiTCR v1.1 was used to align clonotypes to the IMGT TRBV, TRBD and TRBJ reference segments. The analysis was restricted to V-J combinations with a frequency above 0.0001, which together covered 99.2% of the repertoires. A TCS score was defined as the ratio between F50 (clonal expansion) and ExV (chaos), using BLOSUM62-based TCRdist between CDR3 peptides within each V-J. Welch's t-statistics and random forest reduced around 550 V-J features to 13, which were used in a naive Bayes classifier (R e1071). TCRdb took the public reads, trimmed them with fastp at Q25, ran MiXCR for clone calling and kept in-frame beta chains. A single entry per CDR3 protein holds the most common genes and DNA from its merged rows. These V and J calls rely on TCRdb rather than the paper's analysis. Recorded for this sample are approximately 640,000 distinct CDR3 sequences; 15% to 20% of them occurred a single time. The ten biggest clones cover roughly 16% of the sample.

This clonotype has at least ten counts. Its antigen target is currently unknown. Base qualities were left out, and no much larger clone turns up one base away. Graves' hyperthyroidism was defined as stable when no progression to ophthalmopathy occurred over 18 months of follow-up. Hyperthyroidism patients were newly diagnosed, had a disease duration of under 2 months, and were aged 18 to 65 years. Exclusion was applied to patients with uncontrolled infections, other autoimmune diseases, pregnancy or lactation. Clinical symptoms, serum thyroxine and TRAb, thyroid ultrasound, and orbital computed tomography formed the basis for the diagnoses. PBMCs were separated from roughly 9.6 ml of fresh peripheral blood using Ficoll-Paque density gradient centrifugation. Total RNA was extracted using Trizol reagent, and RNA quality was assessed on an Agilent 2100 Bioanalyzer. The CDR3 sequence holds 15 residues, the cysteine and phenylalanine included. Of the read, only the CDR3 DNA is kept; its 45 bases are in frame from base 1. The germline V gene (reference sequence) gives CDR1 as MNHEY and CDR2 as SMNVEV. V loses 4 bases of germline sequence and J loses 0 bases, and the interval between the two ends is 13 bases.

The sequence joins TRBV27 to TRBJ2-7; TRBD1 is a weak D gene call, 5 bases matching. This TCR derives from a man aged 50-59 years with Graves' hyperthyroidism. Material: blood. The nucleotide sequence reads as follows: TGTGCCAGCAGTTCCTCCTTAGGGGCCTCCTACGAGCAGTACTTC. Translated, it reads CASSSSLGASYEQYF.